This TCR beta chain appears in the sequencing data of a study of blood T cell repertoires in COVID-19. Study in general: Whether acute or convalescent, the COVID-19 samples came from the United States, Italy and Spain. PBMCs, B-cell-depleted T cells, or T cells provided the cDNA or gDNA that made up the material.

Germline V CDR1 and CDR2: SGHAT, FQNNGV. CDR3 size: 14 residues. The V end was cut by 2 bases, the J end by 2 bases, with 9 bases between. Methods used by the authors: Reference gene primer amplification gave nucleated cell count estimates. Assay: immunoSEQ multiplex PCR; the TCRdb copy retains only in-frame clones and omits some. The D gene and trimming were derived from the DNA, and the V and J assignments and clone size from that table. The table records 65,000 to 90,000 clones, nearly 90% of them present only once. The sequenced sample consisted of peripheral blood. The receptor's source is a man older than 75 with acute or convalescent COVID-19. The chain has TRBV11-2 and TRBJ2-5, with D hard to call. The CDR3 coding sequence is TGTGCCAGCAGCTTATTGGGCAGTCAAGAGACCCAGTACTTC. This encodes CASSLLGSQETQYF.